These 14 T cell receptor beta chains were sequenced from one sample in a study of sequential checkpoint blockade in melanoma. Stated treatment: randomized to nivolumab then ipilimumab (arm A) or the reverse (arm B). The table came from immunoSEQ multiplex PCR; TCRdb's copy has only in-frame clones and leaves some out. The data show around 2,900 clones, under 20% seen once. Specimen: tumor tissue (inferred from file names), collected from a patient given nivolumab and ipilimumab in sequence. These receptors all stem from a human donor with melanoma.

This clone was seen a handful of times. The V gene is TRBV18, the J gene TRBJ2-2, with unresolved D. V was cut by 4 bases and J by 2 bases, with 11 bases left in between. The CDR3 totals 15 residues. Germline CDR1 reads KGHSH; CDR2 reads LQKENI. CDR3 nucleotides: TGTGCCAGCTCACGTCATCCCGAAAACACCGGGGAGCTGTTTTTT. Its protein product is CASSRHPENTGELFF.

This chain uses TRBV19 with TRBJ1-2, with 9 nucleotides matching TRBD1. Germline CDR1 and CDR2: LNHDA and SQIVND (reference sequence). J was trimmed by 6 bases and V by 3 bases; bases with no gene match: 2. This CDR3 spans 13 amino acids. The CDR3 coding sequence is TGTGCCAGTAGTATCCGGACAGGGGATGGCTACACCTTC. Residues: CASSIRTGDGYTF.

This clone is classed as large (0.1 to 1%). V gene TRBV11-3 combines with J gene TRBJ1-1; D remains unclear. CDR1 is SGHNT, CDR2 YENEEA, per germline. The CDR3 length is 16 residues. The V and J ends lost 2 bases and 5 bases respectively, with 18 bases between them. As DNA, the CDR3 is TGTGCCAGCAGCTTATACCTACTACAGCCGAGGACTGAAGCTTTCTTT. Translated, it gives CASSLYLLQPRTEAFF.

This clone turned up a few times. The genes are TRBV6-8 and TRBJ2-2; 14 bases agree with TRBD2. Germline V gene lookup returns CDR1 MNHGY and CDR2 SAAAGT. Trimming at V came to 7 bases and at J to 5 bases, leaving 12 bases not matched to a gene. The CDR3 runs to 18 residues. The CDR3 DNA follows: TGTGCCAGCACCGATGCCGGGACTAGCGGGAGTGTTACCGGGGAGCTGTTTTTT. This encodes CASTDAGTSGSVTGELFF.

This clone is medium-sized. The genes are TRBV11-3 and TRBJ1-1, with 11 bases aligning to TRBD1. CDR1 SGHNT and CDR2 YENEEA come from the germline V gene. Germline trimming cut 0 bases from V and 4 bases from J; bases unmatched to any gene: 1. The CDR3 is 15 residues long. CDR3 sequence: CASSLDGTGGTEAFF. The CDR3 region has the DNA TGTGCCAGCAGCTTAGACGGGACAGGGGGCACTGAAGCTTTCTTT.

This clone was seen only a few times. This chain connects TRBV23-1 to TRBJ1-2; D unclear. TRBV23-1 is an ORF, and what it does is uncertain. V lost 6 bases and J lost 4, with 12 bases in between. CDR3 length: 13 residues. In DNA form, the CDR3 reads TGCGCCAGCAGCTTAGCGGGGAGCTATGGCTACACCTTC. This encodes CASSLAGSYGYTF.

The chain carries TRBV23-1 and TRBJ2-7; D perhaps matches TRBD2 (6 bases). TRBV23-1 is assigned to the ORF class and has an uncertain function. This CDR3 is built from 14 residues. Trimming stripped 6 bases from V and 4 bases from J, with 16 bases between. CDR3 coding DNA: TGCGCCAGCAGCCCCGGGTGGGAGGATTACGAGCAGTACTTC. Its protein product is CASSPGWEDYEQYF.

The gene calls are TRBV19 and TRBJ1-5; 9 positions match TRBD1. The CDR3 has 15 residues. CDR1 is LNHDA and CDR2 is SQIVND in the germline V gene (reference sequence). The V and J ends lost 3 bases and 7 bases, in that order; junction bases with no gene match: 7. CDR3 in amino acids: CASSMGRQGGQPQHF. CDR3 sequence (DNA): TGTGCCAGTAGTATGGGACGACAGGGGGGACAGCCCCAGCATTTT.

This clone was seen many times. The V call is TRBV11-3, the J call TRBJ2-7, with D possibly matching TRBD2 (5 bases). The CDR3 sequence is 14 residues long. CDR1 is SGHNT, CDR2 YENEEA, per germline. V was pared by 5 bases and J by 3 bases, with 14 bases between. In DNA form, the CDR3 reads TGTGCCAGCAGCGACGGAGGACGGTTCTACGAGCAGTACTTC. This translates into CASSDGGRFYEQYF.

This clone is medium-sized. The chain has TRBV29-1 and TRBJ1-1; D is uncertain. The CDR3 length is 13 residues. V shed 5 bases and J shed 3 bases, with 13 bases lying between them. The germline V gene has CDR1 SQVTM and CDR2 ANQGSEA. Here the CDR3 reads CSVMVLLDTEAFF. For the CDR3, the DNA is TGCAGCGTTATGGTTCTTTTAGACACTGAAGCTTTCTTT.

The rearrangement joins TRBV14 to TRBJ1-2, with D uncertain. The CDR3 runs to 14 residues. Between the trimmed V and J ends, which lost 0 bases and 4 bases, there was a span of 9 bases. Germline V gives CDR1 SGHDN, CDR2 FVKESK. CDR3 region: CASSQDNGRYGYTF. The CDR3 DNA is TGTGCCAGCAGCCAAGATAATGGTCGCTATGGCTACACCTTC.

The rearrangement links TRBV29-1 to TRBJ1-4; D remains ambiguous. The CDR3 contains 12 residues. CDR1 is SQVTM and CDR2 is ANQGSEA in the germline V gene. V was cut by 4 bases and J by 5 bases, with 8 bases left in between. The CDR3 DNA reads TGCAGCGTTGCGCCGGCAAATGAAAAACTGTTTTTT. Translation gives CSVAPANEKLFF.

V gene TRBV2 combines with J gene TRBJ2-1; 10 bases match TRBD2. The germline CDR1 and CDR2 sequences are SNHLY and FYNNEI. This CDR3 contains 16 residues. V was clipped by 1 base and J by 4 bases; unmatched bases: 4. In nucleotides, the CDR3 is TGTGCCAGCAGTGAAGTGGTAGCGGGGGGATACAATGAGCAGTTCTTC. Translated, it gives CASSEVVAGGYNEQFF.

This clone is medium-sized within its sample. The chain carries TRBV12-5 and TRBJ2-7; D might be TRBD2 (5 bases). The CDR3 loop spans 13 amino acids. From germline, CDR1 is LGHNT and CDR2 FRNRAP. This chain's CDR3 is CASGFSVAYEQYF. The CDR3 DNA is TGTGCCAGCGGCTTTAGTGTGGCCTACGAGCAGTACTTC. Full variable domain (rest looked up from reference TRBV12-5 and TRBJ2-7): DARVTQTPRHKVTEMGQEVTMRCQPILGHNTVFWYRQTMMQGLELLAYFRNRAPLDDSGMPKDRFSAEMPDATLATLKIQPSEPRDSAVYFCASGFSVAYEQYFGPGTRLTVT.